The entry below gives a single TCR beta chain sequence along with its context. This entry comes from a study of blood T cell repertoires in COVID-19. Study overall: Italy, Spain and the United States were the sources of the convalescent and acute COVID-19 samples.

The CDR3 spans 17 residues. The V gene end was trimmed by 5 bases and the J gene end by 0 bases; junction bases not matched to a gene: 8. In germline, CDR1 is MGHDK, CDR2 SYGVNS. Produced via immunoSEQ multiplex PCR; TCRdb's table is partial and in-frame only. This table has over 120,000 clones, around 90% appearing once. The clonotype was recovered from a woman aged 50 to 60 with acute or convalescent COVID-19. The genes are TRBV25-1 and TRBJ2-2; 8 bases fit TRBD2. The specimen was peripheral blood. CDR3 loop: CASSPPLAGTNTGELFF. The CDR3, as DNA: TGTGCCAGCAGTCCCCCATTAGCGGGGACGAACACCGGGGAGCTGTTTTTT. The full variable domain, rest sourced from reference TRBV25-1 and TRBJ2-2, is EADIYQTPRYLVIGTGKKITLECSQTMGHDKMYWYQQDPGMELHLIHYSYGVNSTEKGDLSSESTVSRIRTEHFPLTLESARPSHTSQYLCASSPPLAGTNTGELFFGEGSRLTVL.